This T cell receptor beta chain originates from a study of T cell changes during pregnancy in multiple sclerosis. The protocol was immunoSEQ multiplex PCR, while the TCRdb copy is restricted to in-frame clones and leaves out a portion. Of approximately 46,000 clones in the sample, about 88% are singletons; the top ten hold roughly 1.1%. Germline V lookup: CDR1 DFQATT, CDR2 SNEGSKA (reference sequence). V was trimmed by 3 bases and J by 1 base, leaving 4 bases between them. CDR3 length: 11 amino acids. The source was CD4+ T cells from peripheral blood mononuclear cells, collected after pregnancy. V gene TRBV20-1 combines with J gene TRBJ2-7; no clear D. The TCR sequence derives from a female donor with multiple sclerosis, enrolled in a pregnancy study. In nucleotides, the CDR3 is TGCAGTGCTAGTTCGTCCTACGAGCAGTACTTC. Translation: CSASSSYEQYF.